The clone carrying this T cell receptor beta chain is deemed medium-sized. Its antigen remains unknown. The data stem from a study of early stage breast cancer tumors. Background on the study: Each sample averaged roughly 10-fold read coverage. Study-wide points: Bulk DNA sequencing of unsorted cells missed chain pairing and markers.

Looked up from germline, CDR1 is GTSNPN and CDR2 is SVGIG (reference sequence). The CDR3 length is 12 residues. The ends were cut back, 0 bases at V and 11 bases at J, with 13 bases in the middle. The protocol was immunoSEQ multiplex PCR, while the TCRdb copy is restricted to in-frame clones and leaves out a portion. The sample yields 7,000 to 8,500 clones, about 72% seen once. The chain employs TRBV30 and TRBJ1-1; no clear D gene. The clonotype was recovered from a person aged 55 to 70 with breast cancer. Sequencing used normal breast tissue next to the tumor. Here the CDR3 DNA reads TGTGCCTGGAGTGTACGCCGTGTGAACGCTTTCTTT. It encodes CAWSVRRVNAFF.